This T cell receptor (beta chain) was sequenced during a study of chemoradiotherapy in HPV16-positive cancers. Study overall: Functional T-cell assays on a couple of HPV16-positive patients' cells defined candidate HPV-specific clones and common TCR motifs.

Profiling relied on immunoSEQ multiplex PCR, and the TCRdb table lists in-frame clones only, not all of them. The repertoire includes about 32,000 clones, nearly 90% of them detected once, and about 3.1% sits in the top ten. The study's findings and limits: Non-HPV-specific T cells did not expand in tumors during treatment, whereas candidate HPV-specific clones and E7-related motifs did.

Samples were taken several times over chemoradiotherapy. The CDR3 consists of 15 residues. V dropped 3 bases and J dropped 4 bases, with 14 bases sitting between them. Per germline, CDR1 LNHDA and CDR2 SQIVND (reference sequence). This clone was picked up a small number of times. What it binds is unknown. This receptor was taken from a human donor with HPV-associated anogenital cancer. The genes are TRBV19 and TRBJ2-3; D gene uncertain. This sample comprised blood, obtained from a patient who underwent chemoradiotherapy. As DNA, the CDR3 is TGTGCCAGTAGTATGAGGCATCCAGCTCCAGATACGCAGTATTTT. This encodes CASSMRHPAPDTQYF.